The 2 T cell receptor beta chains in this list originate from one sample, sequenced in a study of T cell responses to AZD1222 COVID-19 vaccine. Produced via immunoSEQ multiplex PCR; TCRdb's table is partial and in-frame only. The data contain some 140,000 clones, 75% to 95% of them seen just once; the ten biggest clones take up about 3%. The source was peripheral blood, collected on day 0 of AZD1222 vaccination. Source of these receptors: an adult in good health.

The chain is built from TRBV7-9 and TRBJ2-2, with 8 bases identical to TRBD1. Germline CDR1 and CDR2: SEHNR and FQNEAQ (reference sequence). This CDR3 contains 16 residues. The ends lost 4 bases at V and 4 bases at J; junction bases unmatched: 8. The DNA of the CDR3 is TGTGCCAGCAGCTCGATGGACAGGGCTCGCACCGGGGAGCTGTTTTTT. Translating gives CASSSMDRARTGELFF. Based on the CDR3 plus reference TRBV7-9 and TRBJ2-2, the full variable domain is DTGVSQNPRHKITKRGQNVTFRCDPISEHNRLYWYRQTLGQGPEFLTYFQNEAQLEKSRLLSDRFSAERPKGSFSTLEIQRTEQGDSAMYLCASSSMDRARTGELFFGEGSRLTVL.

CDR3 coding DNA: TGCGCCAGCAGTGAGTCGAGTGGGTCTCCTGAAGCTTTCTTT. Its protein product is CASSESSGSPEAFF. The chain employs TRBV10-1 and TRBJ1-1, with D uncertain. V lost 0 bases, J lost 6 bases, and 11 bases lay in between. Per germline, CDR1 WNHNN and CDR2 SYGVQD (reference sequence). There are 14 residues in the CDR3.